Shown below are 32 T cell receptor beta chains from a single sample sequenced in a study of shared clonotypes between healthy human individuals. Positively selected for CCR7, the CD45RO-negative cells used as naive CD8 cells excluded terminally differentiated effector memory CD45RA+ cells. Method: immunoSEQ multiplex PCR; TCRdb's copy keeps in-frame clones and lacks some. The repertoire consists of some 2,100,000 clones, with around 93% occurring once and the leading ten covering under 2%. Sequencing used naive CD8+ T cells from PBMCs. The receptors derive from a man younger than 35 in good health. Some clones in this sample may be carry-over from other donors' samples.

This clone was observed a few times. This chain links TRBV29-1 with TRBJ1-1, with 7 nucleotides matching TRBD1. Germline CDR1 and CDR2: SQVTM and ANQGSEA. After removal of 7 bases from V and 10 bases from J, the junction contained 9 bases not matched to a gene. The CDR3 is made up of 11 amino acids. Here the CDR3 reads CSASGRQGAFF. The CDR3 coding sequence is TGCAGCGCCTCAGGAAGACAGGGAGCTTTCTTT.

The rearrangement uses TRBV11-2 and TRBJ2-6; possible D gene TRBD1, 6 bases. The V end was cut by 5 bases, the J end by 2 bases, with 10 bases between. The germline V gene encodes CDR1 SGHAT and CDR2 FQNNGV. The CDR3 runs to 15 residues. The CDR3 reads CASSPRGTGANVLTF. In DNA form, the CDR3 reads TGTGCCAGCAGCCCCAGGGGTACTGGGGCCAACGTCCTGACTTTC.

Note on this clone: This specimen includes other DNA sequences encoding the same CDR3. The rearrangement uses TRBV19 and TRBJ2-7; a possible D gene is TRBD1 (5 bases). V dropped 5 bases and J dropped 3 bases, with 5 bases sitting between them. This CDR3 is built from 11 residues. Germline lookup yields CDR1 LNHDA and CDR2 SQIVND (reference sequence). DNA of the CDR3: TGTGCCAGTAGTCAGGGCTACGAGCAGTACTTC. It codes for CASSQGYEQYF.

The genes are TRBV9 and TRBJ2-1; the match to TRBD2 covers 13 bases. The ends lost 1 base at V and 5 bases at J; junction bases unmatched: 12. Germline V lookup: CDR1 SGDLS, CDR2 YYNGEE. The CDR3 is 19 amino acids. CDR3 coding DNA: TGTGCCAGCAGCGTACCAAGGACTAGCGGGAGTTTGGTAAACAATGAGCAGTTCTTC. It encodes CASSVPRTSGSLVNNEQFF.

This chain connects TRBV27 to TRBJ1-2; the D is unclear. The CDR3 sequence is 13 residues long. The V gene lost 3 bases and the J gene lost 4 bases, with 9 bases spanning the gap. Germline-derived CDR1 and CDR2 are MNHEY and SMNVEV (reference sequence). CDR3 residues: CASSFGSGYGYTF. CDR3 coding DNA: TGTGCCAGCAGTTTTGGAAGCGGCTATGGCTACACCTTC.

This sequence joins TRBV27 and TRBJ1-2; TRBD1 matches 11 bases. This CDR3 has 15 residues. Trimming removed 8 bases from V and 3 bases from J; junction bases left unmatched: 8. Germline assignment: CDR1 MNHEY and CDR2 SMNVEV (reference sequence). This chain's CDR3 is CASFGQGAPHYGYTF. CDR3 bases: TGTGCCAGCTTTGGACAGGGGGCGCCTCACTATGGCTACACCTTC.

This rearrangement joins TRBV6-5 to TRBJ2-5; D is unresolved. The CDR3 covers 16 residues. The germline gives CDR1 MNHEY, CDR2 SVGAGI. Trimming removed 2 bases at V and 3 bases at J, with 16 bases between. CDR3 nucleotide sequence: TGTGCCAGCAGTTACATGGTCCCGGTTTCTAAAGAGACCCAGTACTTC. It is translated as CASSYMVPVSKETQYF.

The J gene is TRBJ2-3, the V gene TRBV5-4; perhaps D is TRBD1 or TRBD2 (6 bases each). Germline CDR1 SGHNT, CDR2 YYREEE (reference sequence). The V end was cut by 6 bases, the J end by 11 bases, with 22 bases between. The CDR3 sequence is 14 residues long. The CDR3 DNA sequence: TGTGCCAGCACCCCAGACATGGGGGAGGACAGGCAGTATTTT. The encoded protein is CASTPDMGEDRQYF.

V usage is TRBV9 and J usage is TRBJ2-2, with D possibly being TRBD2 (6 bases). Trimming removed 2 bases at V and 0 bases at J, with 14 bases between. Germline-derived CDR1 and CDR2 are SGDLS and YYNGEE. The CDR3 runs to 17 residues. The CDR3 reads CASSVDPGLSNTGELFF. In nucleotides, the CDR3 is TGTGCCAGCAGCGTCGATCCGGGACTTTCGAACACCGGGGAGCTGTTTTTT.

To note about this clone: Other nucleotide sequences from this sample produce the same CDR3. CDR3 bases: TGTGCCAGTAGTTCCCGGGACAGGGGCTACGAGCAGTACTTC. Amino acid sequence: CASSSRDRGYEQYF. The chain is built from TRBV19 and TRBJ2-7; 10 bases are a match to TRBD1. Germline values: CDR1 LNHDA, CDR2 SQIVND (reference sequence). The length of the CDR3 is 14 residues. V was pared by 5 bases and J by 3 bases, with 4 bases of the junction left unmatched.

The chain is built from TRBV27 and TRBJ2-6; 7 bases align to TRBD1. Germline-derived CDR1 and CDR2 are MNHEY and SMNVEV (reference sequence). The CDR3 has 16 amino acids. J lost 1 base, V lost 4 bases, and 4 bases had no gene match. The CDR3 nucleotides read TGTGCCAGCAGTTGGACGACAGGGTCTGGGGCCAACGTCCTGACTTTC. It translates to CASSWTTGSGANVLTF.

The genes are TRBV2 and TRBJ2-7; TRBD1 aligns across 7 bases. This CDR3 region has 13 residues. Germline CDR1 and CDR2: SNHLY and FYNNEI. The V segment lost 7 bases and the J segment 1 base; nucleotides outside the gene matches: 4. This CDR3 reads CASTPGGSYEQYF. DNA of the CDR3: TGTGCCAGCACTCCAGGGGGATCCTACGAGCAGTACTTC.

This chain uses TRBV7-9 with TRBJ1-1, with D uncertain. The CDR3 runs 14 residues. Germline CDR1 reads SEHNR; CDR2 reads FQNEAQ (reference sequence). V shed 4 bases and J shed 4 bases, with 13 bases lying between them. This CDR3 reads CASSSPPYGTEAFF. The CDR3 bases are TGTGCCAGCAGCTCACCACCCTATGGCACTGAAGCTTTCTTT.

The genes are TRBV5-1 and TRBJ2-2; TRBD2 is a possible D gene (5 bases). V lost 1 base and J lost 4, with 11 bases in between. CDR1 SGHRS and CDR2 YFSETQ come from the germline V gene. CDR3 size: 15 residues. The CDR3 here is CASSLSSFGTGELFF. DNA for the CDR3: TGCGCCAGCAGCTTGTCTAGCTTTGGCACCGGGGAGCTGTTTTTT.

The V call is TRBV11-1, the J call TRBJ1-2; D not resolved. CDR1 is SGHAT, CDR2 FQDESV, per germline (reference sequence). The CDR3 consists of 14 residues. The V and J ends lost 4 bases and 7 bases respectively, with 16 bases between them. The CDR3 here is CASSYEVGEGGYTF. CDR3 nucleotide sequence: TGTGCCAGCAGCTACGAAGTGGGAGAGGGTGGCTACACCTTC.

The J gene is TRBJ2-7, the V gene TRBV27; TRBD2 agrees at 7 bases. This CDR3 comprises 14 residues. Germline CDR1 MNHEY, CDR2 SMNVEV (reference sequence). Trimming at V came to 6 bases and at J to 4 bases, leaving 9 bases not matched to a gene. The CDR3 coding sequence is TGTGCCAGCAGCGGAGGACTAGAAGGGTACGAGCAGTACTTC. Protein product: CASSGGLEGYEQYF.

J is TRBJ1-5 and V is TRBV28; the D gene is possibly TRBD1 (5 bases). V lost 7 bases to trimming and J lost 6 bases, with 13 bases between them. This CDR3 comprises 13 residues. Germline assignment: CDR1 MDHEN and CDR2 SYDVKM. The CDR3 is CASMVGEGQPQHF. In nucleotides, the CDR3 is TGTGCCAGCATGGTAGGGGAGGGTCAGCCCCAGCATTTT.

The V call is TRBV5-4, the J call TRBJ1-2; TRBD1 agrees at 10 bases. This CDR3 is built from 18 residues. V was clipped by 4 bases and J by 1 base; unmatched bases: 13. In germline, CDR1 is SGHNT, CDR2 YYREEE (reference sequence). CDR3 sequence (DNA): TGTGCCAGCAGCATCCGGGACAGGGGTCCCGTAGATAACTATGGCTACACCTTC. It translates to CASSIRDRGPVDNYGYTF.

The gene calls are TRBV6-5 and TRBJ2-1, with D hard to call. CDR1 is MNHEY and CDR2 is SVGAGI in the germline V gene. V shed 6 bases and J shed 9 bases, with 18 bases lying between them. This CDR3 spans 14 amino acids. The CDR3 DNA sequence: TGTGCCAGCAGCACCAACGGCCCTATGGGTGAGCAGTTCTTC. Translation: CASSTNGPMGEQFF.

The table lists this clone with a count of one. V and J are TRBV7-8 and TRBJ2-7; D possibly matches TRBD1 or TRBD2 (5 bases each). The ends were cut back, 5 bases at V and 1 base at J, with 9 bases in the middle. This CDR3 comprises 13 residues. The germline V gene has CDR1 SGHVS and CDR2 FQNEAQ. CDR3: CASSQGRSYEQYF. In DNA form, the CDR3 reads TGTGCCAGCAGCCAGGGACGTTCCTACGAGCAGTACTTC.

The chain joins TRBV27 to TRBJ2-1; D assignment may be TRBD1 or TRBD2 (5 bases each). Between the trimmed V and J ends, which lost 6 bases and 7 bases, there was a span of 16 bases. This CDR3 contains 14 residues. Germline CDR1 is MNHEY and CDR2 is SMNVEV (reference sequence). The CDR3 spells CASRGENLENEQFF. DNA of the CDR3: TGTGCCAGCAGGGGGGAAAATCTGGAGAATGAGCAGTTCTTC.

Comments on this clone: Other nucleotide sequences in the sample specify the same CDR3. The rearrangement links TRBV7-8 to TRBJ2-3; D remains unclear. Germline-derived CDR1 and CDR2 are SGHVS and FQNEAQ. The CDR3 has 12 residues. Trimming pared 3 bases from V and 3 bases from J, leaving 4 bases between. The CDR3 DNA reads TGTGCCAGCAGCTTGATAACAGATACGCAGTATTTT. Protein sequence: CASSLITDTQYF.

A word on this clone: Other DNA sequences from this sample encode an identical CDR3 as well. The chain uses TRBV27 and TRBJ1-2, with D possibly matching TRBD1 (6 bases). Germline CDR1 reads MNHEY; CDR2 reads SMNVEV (reference sequence). The CDR3 sequence is 14 residues long. Between the trimmed V and J ends, which lost 2 bases and 2 bases, there was a span of 9 bases. DNA for the CDR3: TGTGCCAGCAGTTTAACTACAGGGAACTATGGCTACACCTTC. Translated: CASSLTTGNYGYTF.

V and J are TRBV19 and TRBJ2-5; 14 bases are shared with TRBD2. The CDR3 consists of 16 residues. Unmatched junction bases numbered 4, after V lost 5 bases and J lost 2 bases. CDR1 LNHDA and CDR2 SQIVND come from the germline V gene (reference sequence). Here the CDR3 DNA reads TGTGCCAGTAGTGTAAGACTAGCGGGAGGGCAAGAGACCCAGTACTTC. Translated: CASSVRLAGGQETQYF.

The chain carries TRBV29-1 and TRBJ2-3, with 10 bases lining up with TRBD2. This CDR3 is built from 15 residues. V was clipped by 1 base and J by 4 bases; unmatched bases: 5. Germline V gene data show CDR1 as SQVTM and CDR2 as ANQGSEA. This chain's CDR3 is CSVEASGRVADTQYF. The DNA of the CDR3 is TGCAGCGTTGAAGCGAGCGGGAGGGTCGCAGATACGCAGTATTTT.

The rearrangement joins TRBV4-1 to TRBJ2-2; D ambiguous. The CDR3 spans 15 residues. Germline V lookup: CDR1 MGHRA, CDR2 YSYEKL. The V and J ends lost 3 bases and 5 bases respectively, with 13 bases between them. CDR3 sequence: CASSHSQTRTGELFF. CDR3 sequence (DNA): TGCGCCAGCAGCCATTCCCAGACCCGGACCGGGGAGCTGTTTTTT.

The chain recombines TRBV7-9 with TRBJ1-4, with a tentative D call TRBD1 (5 bases). This CDR3 spans 16 amino acids. Looked up from germline, CDR1 is SEHNR and CDR2 is FQNEAQ (reference sequence). V dropped 4 bases and J dropped 0 bases, with 12 bases sitting between them. This CDR3 is CASSSPLGPTNEKLFF. In nucleotides, the CDR3 is TGTGCCAGCAGCTCCCCTCTGGGGCCAACTAATGAAAAACTGTTTTTT. Complete variable domain (other parts from reference TRBV7-9 and TRBJ1-4): DTGVSQNPRHKITKRGQNVTFRCDPISEHNRLYWYRQTLGQGPEFLTYFQNEAQLEKSRLLSDRFSAERPKGSFSTLEIQRTEQGDSAMYLCASSSPLGPTNEKLFFGSGTQLSVL.

Only one count was recorded for this clone. The DNA of the CDR3 is TGCGCCAGCAGCCCTCCCGGACGGGGCTACACCTTC. Translated, it gives CASSPPGRGYTF. The chain joins TRBV4-1 to TRBJ1-2; D gene ambiguous. The V and J ends lost 4 bases and 8 bases respectively, with 11 bases between them. The length of the CDR3 is 12 residues. Germline loops: CDR1 MGHRA, CDR2 YSYEKL.

The chain carries TRBV4-3 and TRBJ2-1, with TRBD1 as a possible D gene (5 bases). Trimming took 1 base from V and 6 from J, leaving 16 bases between them. Per the germline V gene, CDR1 is LGHNA and CDR2 is YSLEER. The CDR3 is 16 residues long. The CDR3 region has the DNA TGCGCCAGCAGCCAAGTGAGCCAGGGATTCGGCAATGAGCAGTTCTTC. Translated, it gives CASSQVSQGFGNEQFF.

This chain links TRBV7-9 with TRBJ2-2; D remains unclear. The CDR3 runs 15 residues. Germline lookup yields CDR1 SEHNR and CDR2 FQNEAQ (reference sequence). V was pared by 4 bases and J by 0 bases, with 9 bases between. CDR3 sequence (DNA): TGTGCCAGCAGCTACGGCGGTTCGAACACCGGGGAGCTGTTTTTT. As protein: CASSYGGSNTGELFF.

This chain joins TRBV4-1 and TRBJ2-1; 10 nucleotides align to TRBD2. The CDR3 loop spans 16 amino acids. V was pared by 3 bases and J by 5 bases, with 7 bases of the junction left unmatched. Germline values: CDR1 MGHRA, CDR2 YSYEKL. The CDR3 loop reads CASSQYSGRPNNEQFF. The CDR3 DNA is TGCGCCAGCAGCCAGTATAGCGGGAGGCCAAACAATGAGCAGTTCTTC.

V usage is TRBV2 and J usage is TRBJ2-4; no firm D call. In germline, CDR1 is SNHLY, CDR2 FYNNEI. The CDR3 runs 14 residues. The ends were cut back, 5 bases at V and 0 bases at J, with 8 bases in the middle. The CDR3 loop reads CASSKHLAKNIQYF. The CDR3 DNA follows: TGTGCCAGCAGTAAACACCTAGCCAAAAACATTCAGTACTTC.